The clone carrying this TCR beta chain was seen only once. The sample originates from a study of CD8+ T cells in alopecia areata. Treatment specified: oral pan-JAK inhibitor, 5-10 mg twice daily. In each case, RNA was isolated and then reverse transcribed into cDNA as the sequencing template. This table comes from immunoSEQ multiplex PCR, and its TCRdb copy is limited to in-frame clones, with some not included. The sample has about 200,000 clones; around 57% are singletons. The CDR3 is made up of 14 amino acids. Trimming cost V 4 bases and J 5 bases, with 13 bases left between them. The germline CDR1 and CDR2 sequences are SGDLS and YYNGEE.

The chain uses TRBV9 and TRBJ1-5; D remains ambiguous. The receptor's source is a human donor with alopecia areata. Here the sequenced sample was CD4+ T cells sorted from blood, taken at week 4, from a patient treated with tofacitinib. In nucleotides, the CDR3 is TGTGCCAGCAGCTTAAGTTTGACCGATCAGCCCCAGCATTTT. This encodes CASSLSLTDQPQHF.